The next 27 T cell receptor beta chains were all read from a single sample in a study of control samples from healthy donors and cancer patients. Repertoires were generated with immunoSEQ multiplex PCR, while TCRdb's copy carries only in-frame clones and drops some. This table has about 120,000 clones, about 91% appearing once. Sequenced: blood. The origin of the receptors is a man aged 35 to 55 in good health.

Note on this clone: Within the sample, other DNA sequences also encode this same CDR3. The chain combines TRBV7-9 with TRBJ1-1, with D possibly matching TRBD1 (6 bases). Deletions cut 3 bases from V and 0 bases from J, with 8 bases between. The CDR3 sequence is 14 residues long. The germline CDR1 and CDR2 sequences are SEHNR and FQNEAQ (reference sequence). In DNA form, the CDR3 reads TGTGCCAGCAGCTTGCAGGGGATGAACACTGAAGCTTTCTTT. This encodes CASSLQGMNTEAFF.

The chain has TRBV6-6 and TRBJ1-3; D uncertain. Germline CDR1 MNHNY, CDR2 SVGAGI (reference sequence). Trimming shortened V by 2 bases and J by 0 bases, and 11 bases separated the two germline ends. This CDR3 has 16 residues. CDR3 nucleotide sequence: TGTGCCAGCAGTTACCCCGGGAGAAGCTCTGGAAACACCATATATTTT. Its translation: CASSYPGRSSGNTIYF.

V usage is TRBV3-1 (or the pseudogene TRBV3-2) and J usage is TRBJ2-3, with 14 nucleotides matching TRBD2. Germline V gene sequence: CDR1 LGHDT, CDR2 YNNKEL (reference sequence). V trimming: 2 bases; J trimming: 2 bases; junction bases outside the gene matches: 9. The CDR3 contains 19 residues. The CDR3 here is CASSQLRLAGGRDTDTQYF. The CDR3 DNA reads TGTGCCAGCAGCCAACTCAGACTAGCGGGGGGGCGGGACACAGATACGCAGTATTTT.

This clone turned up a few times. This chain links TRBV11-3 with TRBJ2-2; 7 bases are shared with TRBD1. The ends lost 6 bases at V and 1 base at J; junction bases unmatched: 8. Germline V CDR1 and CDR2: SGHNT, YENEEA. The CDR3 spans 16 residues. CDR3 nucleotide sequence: TGTGCCAGCAGGGCGGAGAGGGGGCGGAACACCGGGGAGCTGTTTTTT. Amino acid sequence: CASRAERGRNTGELFF.

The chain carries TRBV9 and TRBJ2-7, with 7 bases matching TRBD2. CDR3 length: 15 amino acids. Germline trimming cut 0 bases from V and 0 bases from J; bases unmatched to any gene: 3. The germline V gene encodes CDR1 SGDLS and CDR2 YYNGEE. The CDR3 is CASSVDGGNSYEQYF. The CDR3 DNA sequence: TGTGCCAGCAGCGTAGACGGGGGGAACTCCTACGAGCAGTACTTC. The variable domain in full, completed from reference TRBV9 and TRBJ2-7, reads DSGVTQTPKHLITATGQRVTLRCSPRSGDLSVYWYQQSLDQGLQFLIQYYNGEERAKGNILERFSAQQFPDLHSELNLSSLELGDSALYFCASSVDGGNSYEQYFGPGTRLTVT.

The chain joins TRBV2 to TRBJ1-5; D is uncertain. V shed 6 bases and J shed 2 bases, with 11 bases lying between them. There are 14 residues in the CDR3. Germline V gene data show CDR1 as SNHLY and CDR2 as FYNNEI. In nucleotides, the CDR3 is TGTGCCAGCAGGCCCCAGGTCGGCAATCAGCCCCAGCATTTT. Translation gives CASRPQVGNQPQHF.

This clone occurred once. The CDR3 DNA sequence: TGCAGCGTTGACAGGGGGGGGAAAAACACTGAAGCTTTCTTT. It translates to CSVDRGGKNTEAFF. The V and J genes are TRBV29-1 and TRBJ1-1, with TRBD1 matching 7 bases. Germline V gives CDR1 SQVTM, CDR2 ANQGSEA. There are 14 residues in the CDR3. Unmatched junction bases numbered 6, after V lost 3 bases and J lost 2 bases.

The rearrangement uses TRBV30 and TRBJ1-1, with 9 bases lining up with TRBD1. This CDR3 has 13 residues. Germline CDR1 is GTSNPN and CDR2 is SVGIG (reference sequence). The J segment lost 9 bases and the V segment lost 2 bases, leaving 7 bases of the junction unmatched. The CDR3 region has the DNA TGTGCCTGGAGTCTCCCGGGACAGGGAAAAGCTTTCTTT. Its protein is CAWSLPGQGKAFF.

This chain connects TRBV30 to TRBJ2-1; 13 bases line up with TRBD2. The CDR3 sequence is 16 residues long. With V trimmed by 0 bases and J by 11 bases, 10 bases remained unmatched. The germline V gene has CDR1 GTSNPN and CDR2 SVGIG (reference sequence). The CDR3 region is CAWSVSPRLAGGQQFF. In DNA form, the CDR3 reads TGTGCCTGGAGTGTATCCCCCCGACTAGCGGGGGGCCAGCAGTTCTTC.

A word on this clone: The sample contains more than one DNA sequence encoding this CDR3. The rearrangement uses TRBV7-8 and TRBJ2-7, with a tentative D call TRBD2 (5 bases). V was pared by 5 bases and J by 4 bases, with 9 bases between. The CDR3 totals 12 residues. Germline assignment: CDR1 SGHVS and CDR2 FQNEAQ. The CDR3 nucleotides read TGTGCCAGCAGCCCATCGGGATACGAGCAGTACTTC. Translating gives CASSPSGYEQYF.

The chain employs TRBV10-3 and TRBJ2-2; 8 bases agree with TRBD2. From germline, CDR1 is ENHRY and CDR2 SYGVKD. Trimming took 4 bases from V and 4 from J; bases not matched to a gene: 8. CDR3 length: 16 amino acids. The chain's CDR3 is CAISAQFGGATGELFF. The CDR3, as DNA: TGTGCCATCAGTGCGCAATTCGGGGGGGCCACCGGGGAGCTGTTTTTT.

This CDR3 reads CAWTSTGAGGYTF. The CDR3 coding sequence is TGTGCCTGGACCTCGACAGGGGCGGGTGGCTACACCTTC. The chain employs TRBV30 and TRBJ1-2, with 8 bases identical to TRBD1. The CDR3 contains 13 residues. CDR1 and CDR2 (germline): GTSNPN, SVGIG (reference sequence). The V segment lost 4 bases and the J segment 7 bases; nucleotides outside the gene matches: 8.

In DNA form, the CDR3 reads TGTGCCATCAAAGGAGCGGAGAACACTGAAGCTTTCTTT. This gives the protein CAIKGAENTEAFF. The chain employs TRBV10-3 and TRBJ1-1; D call uncertain. Trimming took 7 bases from V and 1 from J, leaving 10 bases between them. The germline V gene has CDR1 ENHRY and CDR2 SYGVKD. This CDR3 has 13 amino acids.

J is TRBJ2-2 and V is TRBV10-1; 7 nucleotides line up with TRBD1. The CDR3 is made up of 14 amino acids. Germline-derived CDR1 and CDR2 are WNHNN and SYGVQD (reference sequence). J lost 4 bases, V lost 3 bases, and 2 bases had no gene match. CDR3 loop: CASSDPGGTGELFF. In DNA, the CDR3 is TGCGCCAGCAGTGATCCAGGGGGCACCGGGGAGCTGTTTTTT.

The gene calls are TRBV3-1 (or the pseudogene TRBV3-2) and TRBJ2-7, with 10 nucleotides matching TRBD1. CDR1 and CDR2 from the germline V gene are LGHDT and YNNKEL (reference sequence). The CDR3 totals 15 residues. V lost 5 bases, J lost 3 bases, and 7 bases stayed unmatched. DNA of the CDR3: TGTGCCAGCAGCTTGCGGACAGGGGGGAACTACGAGCAGTACTTC. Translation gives CASSLRTGGNYEQYF.

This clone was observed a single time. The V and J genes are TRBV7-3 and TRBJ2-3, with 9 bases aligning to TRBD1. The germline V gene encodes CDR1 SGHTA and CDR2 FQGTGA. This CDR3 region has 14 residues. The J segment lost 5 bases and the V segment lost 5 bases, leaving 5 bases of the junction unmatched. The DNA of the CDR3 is TGTGCCAGCAGCGTCACAGGGGGCGGAGATACGCAGTATTTT. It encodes CASSVTGGGDTQYF.

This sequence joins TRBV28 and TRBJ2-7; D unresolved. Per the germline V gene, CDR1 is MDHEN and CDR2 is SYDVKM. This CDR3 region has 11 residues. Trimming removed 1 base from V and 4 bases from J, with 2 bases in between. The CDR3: CASSLLYEQYF. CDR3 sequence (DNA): TGTGCCAGCAGTTTATTATACGAGCAGTACTTC.

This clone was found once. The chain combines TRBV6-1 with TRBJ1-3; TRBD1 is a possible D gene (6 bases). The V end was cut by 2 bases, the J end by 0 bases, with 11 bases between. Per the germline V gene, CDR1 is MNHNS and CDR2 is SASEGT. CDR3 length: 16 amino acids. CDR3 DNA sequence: TGTGCCAGCAGTGAACCCACCAGGGGCTCTGGAAACACCATATATTTT. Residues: CASSEPTRGSGNTIYF.

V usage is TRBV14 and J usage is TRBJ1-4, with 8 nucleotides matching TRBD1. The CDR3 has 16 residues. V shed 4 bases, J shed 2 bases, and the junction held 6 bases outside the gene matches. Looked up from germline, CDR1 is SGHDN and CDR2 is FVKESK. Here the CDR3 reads CASSRNQGATNEKLFF. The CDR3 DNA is TGTGCCAGCAGCCGGAACCAGGGGGCCACTAATGAAAAACTGTTTTTT.

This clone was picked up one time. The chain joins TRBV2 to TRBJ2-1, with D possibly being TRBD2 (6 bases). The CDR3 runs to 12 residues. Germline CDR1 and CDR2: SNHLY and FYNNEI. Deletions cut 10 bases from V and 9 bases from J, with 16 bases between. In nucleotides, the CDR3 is TGTGCCACCAGGGACTCTCCCCCTGAGCAGTTCTTC. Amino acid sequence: CATRDSPPEQFF. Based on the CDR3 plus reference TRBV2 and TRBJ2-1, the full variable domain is EPEVTQTPSHQVTQMGQEVILRCVPISNHLYFYWYRQILGQKVEFLVSFYNNEISEKSEIFDDQFSVERPDGSNFTLKIRSTKLEDSAMYFCATRDSPPEQFFGPGTRLTVL.

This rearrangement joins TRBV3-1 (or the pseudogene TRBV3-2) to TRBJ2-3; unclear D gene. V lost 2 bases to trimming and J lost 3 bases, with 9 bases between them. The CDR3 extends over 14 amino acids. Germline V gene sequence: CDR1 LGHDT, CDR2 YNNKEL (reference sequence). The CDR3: CASSQWTLTDTQYF. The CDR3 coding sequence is TGTGCCAGCAGCCAATGGACCTTAACAGATACGCAGTATTTT.

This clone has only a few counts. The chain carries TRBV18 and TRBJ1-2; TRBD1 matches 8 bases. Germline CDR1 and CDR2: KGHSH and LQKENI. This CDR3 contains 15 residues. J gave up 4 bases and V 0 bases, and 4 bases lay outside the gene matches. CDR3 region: CASSPPKTGVYGYTF. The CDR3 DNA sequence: TGTGCCAGCTCACCACCGAAGACAGGGGTCTATGGCTACACCTTC.

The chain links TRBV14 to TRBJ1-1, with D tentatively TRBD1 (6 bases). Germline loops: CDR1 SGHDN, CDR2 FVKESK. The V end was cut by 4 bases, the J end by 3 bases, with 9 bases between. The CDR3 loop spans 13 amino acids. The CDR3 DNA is TGTGCCAGCAGCCGCCAGGGGTACACTGAAGCTTTCTTT. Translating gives CASSRQGYTEAFF.

The CDR3 coding sequence is TGTGCCAGCAGCCCCTGGACTAGCGGGGGGCCTCCTAACACCGGGGAGCTGTTTTTT. As protein: CASSPWTSGGPPNTGELFF. This chain joins TRBV21-1 and TRBJ2-2; whether TRBD2, the table's D call, matches the DNA was not checked. TRBV21-1 is termed a pseudogene. The CDR3 loop spans 19 amino acids.

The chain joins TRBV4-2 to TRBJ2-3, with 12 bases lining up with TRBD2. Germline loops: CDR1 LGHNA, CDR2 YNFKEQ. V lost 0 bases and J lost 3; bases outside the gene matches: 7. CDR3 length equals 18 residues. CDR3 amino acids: CASSQELAGGSLTDTQYF. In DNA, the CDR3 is TGTGCCAGCAGCCAAGAGCTAGCGGGGGGGTCGTTAACAGATACGCAGTATTTT.

The CDR3: CASSRDRGPGNYGYTF. The DNA for the CDR3 is TGTGCCAGCAGTCGGGACAGGGGGCCGGGGAACTATGGCTACACCTTC. The J gene is TRBJ1-2, the V gene TRBV6-6, with TRBD1 matching over 12 bases. Germline lookup yields CDR1 MNHNY and CDR2 SVGAGI (reference sequence). Unmatched junction bases numbered 6, after V lost 5 bases and J lost 2 bases. The CDR3 consists of 16 residues.

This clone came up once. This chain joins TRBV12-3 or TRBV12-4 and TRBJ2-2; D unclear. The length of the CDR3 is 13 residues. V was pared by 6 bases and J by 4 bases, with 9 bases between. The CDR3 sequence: CASRFTSTGELFF. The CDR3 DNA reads TGTGCCAGCAGGTTCACCAGCACCGGGGAGCTGTTTTTT.